These 3 T cell receptor beta chains were all obtained from the same sample, sequenced in a study of regulatory T cells in long-lasting Graves disease. TCR beta libraries were built with iRepertoire HTBI primers and Arm-PCR of CDR3 regions. TCRdb re-called the multiplex PCR reads with MiXCR, one entry per CDR3 protein. The profile shows some 400,000 distinct CDR3 sequences, 14% to 15% of them singletons. Time point of the sample: newly diagnosed GD, antithyroid drugs for less than 3 months. From RNA extracted from PBMCs, the TCR library was made. These data also formed part of another study, on T cells in Graves' hyperthyroidism and ophthalmopathy.

The sequenced sample was peripheral blood mononuclear cells (PBMCs), obtained at new diagnosis, from a patient treated with antithyroid drugs. Receptors were obtained from a young woman with Graves disease.

This clonotype was seen a few times. The V gene is TRBV20-1, the J gene TRBJ1-6, with D tentatively TRBD1 (5 bases). This CDR3 is 15 amino acids long. V lost 2 bases, J lost 9 bases, and 17 bases lay in between. Per germline, CDR1 DFQATT and CDR2 SNEGSKA (reference sequence). The CDR3 sequence is CSARSQGLGGSPLHF. The CDR3 DNA reads as TGCAGTGCTAGAAGCCAGGGCCTCGGGGGTTCACCCCTCCACTTT.

This clonotype was seen more than once but under ten times. The genes are TRBV19 and TRBJ2-1; 10 bases match TRBD1. The CDR3 covers 16 residues. The germline V gene has CDR1 LNHDA and CDR2 SQIVND (reference sequence). Trimming removed 5 bases from V and 6 bases from J; junction bases left unmatched: 10. The CDR3 DNA sequence: TGTGCCAGTAGTGCCCGGGACAGGGGAACTTCCAATGAGCAGTTCTTC. Translation: CASSARDRGTSNEQFF.

This clonotype was picked up many times. The chain carries TRBV5-5 and TRBJ2-4; 11 bases line up with TRBD1. The V gene end was trimmed by 3 bases and the J gene end by 6 bases; junction bases not matched to a gene: 5. Germline CDR1 reads SGHKS; CDR2 reads YYEKEE (reference sequence). This CDR3 has 15 amino acids. The DNA for the CDR3 is TGTGCCAGCAGCTCCGGACAGGGGGCCCGAAACATTCAGTACTTC. It yields the protein CASSSGQGARNIQYF. Based on the CDR3 plus reference TRBV5-5 and TRBJ2-4, the full variable domain is DAGVTQSPTHLIKTRGQQVTLRCSPISGHKSVSWYQQVLGQGPQFIFQYYEKEERGRGNFPDRFSARQFPNYSSELNVNALLLGDSALYLCASSSGQGARNIQYFGAGTRLSVL.